This T cell receptor beta chain was captured in a study of T cells after yellow fever vaccination. TCRdb processed the 5' RACE reads anew with MiXCR; each CDR3 protein has one entry. The table has under 500,000 distinct CDR3 sequences, around 19% seen once. This clonotype came up a few times. Its antigen remains unidentified. Trimming took 1 base from V and 0 from J, leaving 7 bases between them. The V gene's germline CDR1 is SGHAT and CDR2 FQNNGV. CDR3 size: 15 residues. Findings and limits, study-wide: A small proportion of clonotypes was detected in both the CD4 and CD8 compartments. Abundant bulk-population clonotypes could contaminate the FACS-sorted repertoires.

The chain couples TRBV11-2 to TRBJ1-5; D unclear. This sequence originates from a man between 18 and 29 years old who received the YFV17D yellow fever vaccine. Here the sequenced sample was PBMCs, taken before the yellow fever booster vaccination. The CDR3 region is CASSLAEGSNQPQHF. The CDR3 region has the DNA TGTGCCAGCAGCTTAGCGGAGGGTAGCAATCAGCCCCAGCATTTT.